This TCR beta chain derives from a study of T cell repertoires in cytomegalovirus infection. Looking at the study overall: Public TCR beta signatures indicated both CMV infection and matching HLA type. Overall study results and limits: HLA-C-restricted CMV clonotypes gave the most frequent clonotype in two of eight donors.

As concerns this clonotype: Its antigen is still unknown. One end of the junction fails to match germline, which may point to a read error.

One entry per CDR3 protein results from TCRdb running MiXCR on the reads. The profile covers 680,000 or so distinct CDR3 sequences, with 35% to 45% appearing a single time and around 2.8% taken by the ten largest. Sequencing was carried out using PBMCs. This sequence was found in a human donor in good health (CMV status not recorded). Some clones in this sample may be carry-over from other donors' samples.

This CDR3 reads CASSLESGQNYGQYF. The CDR3 nucleotides read TGTGCCAGCAGCCTAGAATCGGGACAGAACTACGGGCAGTACTTC. This rearrangement joins TRBV11-2 to TRBJ2-7; 7 bases are a match to TRBD1. This CDR3 is 15 amino acids long. Germline values: CDR1 SGHAT, CDR2 FQNNGV.